A single TCR beta chain is shown here with its context. The data stem from a study of OX40 agonist ivuxolimab in advanced cancers. Data came from immunoSEQ multiplex PCR; TCRdb stores just in-frame clones and leaves some out. The sample has 100,000 or so clones; 90% to 95% are singletons. CDR3 length: 16 amino acids. Trimming left V 4 bases short and J 1 base short, with 17 bases between. This sequence originates from an adult with an advanced solid tumor such as melanoma, head and neck, liver or kidney cancer. This specimen was CD4+ or CD8+ T cells sorted from blood, taken in a trial of the OX40 agonist ivuxolimab. This sequence joins TRBV5-3 and TRBJ1-1; possible D gene TRBD1, 6 bases. TRBV5-3 is placed among ORFs of uncertain function. CDR3 in DNA: TGTGCCAGAAGCCCCTCGGCGGGGGCCAAGAACACTGAAGCTTTCTTT. Translated: CARSPSAGAKNTEAFF.